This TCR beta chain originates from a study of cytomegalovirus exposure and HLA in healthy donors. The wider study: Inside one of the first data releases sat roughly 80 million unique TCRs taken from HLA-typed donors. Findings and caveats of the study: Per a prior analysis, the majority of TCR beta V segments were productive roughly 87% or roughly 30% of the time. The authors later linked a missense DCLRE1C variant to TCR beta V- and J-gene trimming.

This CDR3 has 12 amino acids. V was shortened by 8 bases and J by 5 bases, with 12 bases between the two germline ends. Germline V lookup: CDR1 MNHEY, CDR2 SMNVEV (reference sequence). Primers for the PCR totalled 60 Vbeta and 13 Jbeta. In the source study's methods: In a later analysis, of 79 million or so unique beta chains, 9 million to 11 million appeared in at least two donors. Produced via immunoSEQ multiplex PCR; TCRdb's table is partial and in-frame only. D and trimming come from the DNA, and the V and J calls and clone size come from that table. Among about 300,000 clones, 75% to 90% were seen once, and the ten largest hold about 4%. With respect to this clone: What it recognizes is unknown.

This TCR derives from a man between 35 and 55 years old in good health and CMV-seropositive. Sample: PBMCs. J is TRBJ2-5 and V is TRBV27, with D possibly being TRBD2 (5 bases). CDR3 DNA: TGTGCCAGCTCTCGGGGAAAGGAGACCCAGTACTTC. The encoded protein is CASSRGKETQYF.